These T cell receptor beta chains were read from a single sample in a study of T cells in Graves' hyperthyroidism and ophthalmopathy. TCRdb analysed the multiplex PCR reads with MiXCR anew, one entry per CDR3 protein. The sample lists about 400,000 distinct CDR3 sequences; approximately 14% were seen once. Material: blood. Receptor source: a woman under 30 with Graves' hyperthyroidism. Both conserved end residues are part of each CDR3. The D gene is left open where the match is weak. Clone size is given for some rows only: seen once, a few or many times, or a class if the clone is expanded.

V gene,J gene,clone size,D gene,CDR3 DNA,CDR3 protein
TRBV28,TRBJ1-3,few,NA,TGTGCCAGCAGTTTAACCCGACAGGACTCTGGAAACACCATATATTTT,CASSLTRQDSGNTIYF
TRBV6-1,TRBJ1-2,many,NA,TGTGCCAGCAGTGAACACCTTACTAACTATGGCTACACCTTC,CASSEHLTNYGYTF
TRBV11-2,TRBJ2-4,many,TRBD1,TGTGCCAGCAGCCAGACAGGGGGGAACATTCAGTACTTC,CASSQTGGNIQYF
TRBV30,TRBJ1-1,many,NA,TGTGCCTGGAGCCCACAGGGGAACACTGAAGCTTTCTTT,CAWSPQGNTEAFF
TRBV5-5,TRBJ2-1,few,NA,TGTGCCAGCAGCGAGTGGGGCCCCTACAATGAGCAGTTCTTC,CASSEWGPYNEQFF
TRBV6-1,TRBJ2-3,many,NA,TGTGCCAGCAGCCCTACAGGGACAAACACAGATACGCAGTATTTT,CASSPTGTNTDTQYF
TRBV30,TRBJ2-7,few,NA,TGTGCCTGGAGTTCCTTTCGTGGGGGCTACGAGCAGTACTTC,CAWSSFRGGYEQYF
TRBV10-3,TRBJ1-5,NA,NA,TGTGCCATCAGTGAGTCGGGATCCAGCAATCAGCCCCAGCATTTT,CAISESGSSNQPQHF
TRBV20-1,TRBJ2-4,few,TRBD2,TGCAGTGCAATCGGACTAGCGGGAGGGAATAGGGTAGCCAAAAACATTCAGTACTTC,CSAIGLAGGNRVAKNIQYF
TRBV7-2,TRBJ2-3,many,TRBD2,TGTGCCAGCAGCTTAGACGGCGGGAGGGCGGATACGCAGTATTTT,CASSLDGGRADTQYF
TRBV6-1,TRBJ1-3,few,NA,TGTGCCAGCAGTGAATCCGGCAGCCTTTCTGGAAACACCATATATTTT,CASSESGSLSGNTIYF